A single sample gave rise to the 20 T cell receptor beta chains below, sequenced in a study of blood T cells in healthy people across ages. Alongside a J-beta primer mix, a sample-barcoded 5' primer served in a second PCR lasting roughly 7 to 11 cycles. Each CDR3 protein gets one entry after TCRdb re-called the 5' RACE reads with MiXCR. The repertoire holds roughly 700,000 distinct CDR3 sequences, with around 45% as singletons. Sequenced material: blood. Every receptor here comes from a woman aged 55-70 years in good health.

This chain connects TRBV4-2 to TRBJ1-4; D remains ambiguous. Trimming pared 4 bases from V and 4 bases from J, leaving 16 bases between. In germline, CDR1 is LGHNA, CDR2 YNFKEQ. The CDR3 consists of 16 residues. The CDR3 protein is CASSLRPGPLNEKLFF. CDR3 DNA sequence: TGTGCCAGCAGCCTCAGGCCGGGCCCCCTTAATGAAAAACTGTTTTTT.

This chain joins TRBV2 and TRBJ2-1; tentatively, D is TRBD1 or TRBD2 (6 bases each). CDR3 length: 12 residues. Germline-derived CDR1 and CDR2 are SNHLY and FYNNEI. The V end lost 6 bases, the J end lost 9 bases, and 12 bases lay between the germline ends. CDR3 nucleotide sequence: TGTGCCAGCAGAGTGGGGGGCAGTGAGCAGTTCTTC. Its translation: CASRVGGSEQFF.

With respect to this clonotype: This may stem from a read error, because a much larger clone lies one nucleotide away. CDR3 sequence: CTSSRGLAEETQYF. The CDR3 DNA is TGTACCAGCAGCCGGGGACTAGCGGAAGAGACCCAGTACTTC. The chain employs TRBV7-2 and TRBJ2-5, with TRBD2 matching 11 bases. CDR1 is SGHTA and CDR2 is FQGNSA in the germline V gene. V was clipped by 5 bases and J by 3 bases; unmatched bases: 2. This CDR3 has 14 residues. Together with reference TRBV7-2 and TRBJ2-5, the CDR3 gives the full variable domain: GAGVSQSPSNKVTEKGKDVELRCDPISGHTALYWYRQSLGQGLEFLIYFQGNSAPDKSGLPSDRFSAERTGGSVSTLTIQRTQQEDSAVYLCTSSRGLAEETQYFGPGTRLLVL.

J is TRBJ1-2 and V is TRBV7-9; 9 nucleotides line up with TRBD1. Germline V gene sequence: CDR1 SEHNR, CDR2 FQNEAQ (reference sequence). With 4 bases clipped from V and 7 bases from J, the junction kept 10 bases outside the gene matches. This CDR3 contains 15 residues. CDR3 in amino acids: CASSSDIQGAFGYTF. The CDR3 nucleotides are TGTGCCAGCAGCTCAGACATACAGGGGGCCTTTGGCTACACCTTC.

The chain recombines TRBV4-2 with TRBJ1-2, with TRBD1 matching 7 bases. V shed 1 base and J 0 bases; nucleotides not matched to a gene: 5. Per germline, CDR1 LGHNA and CDR2 YNFKEQ. The CDR3 has 16 amino acids. The CDR3 sequence: CASSQGWDSANYGYTF. Here the CDR3 DNA reads TGTGCCAGCAGCCAAGGTTGGGACAGTGCTAACTATGGCTACACCTTC.

V usage is TRBV14 and J usage is TRBJ2-5; D is undetermined. The germline gives CDR1 SGHDN, CDR2 FVKESK. The CDR3 contains 10 residues. V lost 8 bases and J 2 bases, leaving 3 bases between the germline ends. The CDR3 DNA reads as TGTGCCAGCGCTCAAGAGACCCAGTACTTC. Translated: CASAQETQYF.

V gene TRBV20-1 combines with J gene TRBJ1-5; TRBD1 matches 9 bases. Trimming took 1 base from V and 0 from J; bases not matched to a gene: 7. Germline loops: CDR1 DFQATT, CDR2 SNEGSKA (reference sequence). This CDR3 is built from 17 residues. CDR3 DNA sequence: TGCAGTGCTAGAGTAGGGACAGGGACATATAGCAATCAGCCCCAGCATTTT. It specifies CSARVGTGTYSNQPQHF.

The chain joins TRBV20-1 to TRBJ1-6, with unresolved D. CDR1 is DFQATT, CDR2 SNEGSKA, per germline (reference sequence). The CDR3 is 14 amino acids. The V gene lost 5 bases and the J gene lost 0 bases, with 8 bases spanning the gap. The CDR3 coding sequence is TGCAGTGCTGGCTGGGGCTCCTATAATTCACCCCTCCACTTT. It specifies CSAGWGSYNSPLHF.

A few counts support this clonotype. The chain combines TRBV9 with TRBJ2-5; 7 bases agree with TRBD2. J lost 11 bases, V lost 4 bases, and 11 bases had no gene match. Germline V gene lookup returns CDR1 SGDLS and CDR2 YYNGEE. The CDR3 extends over 13 amino acids. The CDR3 region has the DNA TGTGCCAGCAGCCCCGGACTAGAGGGTGGGCAGTACTTC. This encodes CASSPGLEGGQYF.

There are a few counts of this clonotype. The V call is TRBV12-3 or TRBV12-4, the J call TRBJ1-2; TRBD1 matches 7 bases. This CDR3 is built from 14 residues. With 6 bases clipped from V and 8 bases from J, the junction kept 12 bases outside the gene matches. CDR3 residues: CASRGADRVEGYTF. CDR3 in DNA: TGTGCCAGCAGGGGGGCCGACAGGGTTGAAGGCTACACCTTC.

The rearrangement links TRBV27 to TRBJ2-7; 10 bases align to TRBD2. Germline V lookup: CDR1 MNHEY, CDR2 SMNVEV (reference sequence). The CDR3 is 16 amino acids. V lost 9 bases, J lost 3 bases, and 14 bases stayed unmatched. CDR3 nucleotides: TGTGCCAGTCGTCAGGGGGGGACTAGCGATTACTACGAGCAGTACTTC. The encoded protein is CASRQGGTSDYYEQYF.

This clonotype has a handful of counts. V gene TRBV20-1 combines with J gene TRBJ2-6, with D tentatively TRBD1 (6 bases). Trimming removed 5 bases from V and 0 bases from J, with 8 bases in between. CDR1 DFQATT and CDR2 SNEGSKA come from the germline V gene (reference sequence). CDR3 size: 14 residues. CDR3 in DNA: TGCAGTGCTGACAGGTTCTCTGGGGCCAACGTCCTGACTTTC. Its translation: CSADRFSGANVLTF.

V gene TRBV5-1 combines with J gene TRBJ2-1; a weak D match, TRBD1 (6 bases). This CDR3 has 15 amino acids. Germline CDR1 is SGHRS and CDR2 is YFSETQ. The V end was cut by 4 bases, the J end by 8 bases, with 19 bases between. CDR3 DNA sequence: TGCGCCAGCAGCACACAGGGCCAAGGGCGGGATGAGCAGTTCTTC. Translating gives CASSTQGQGRDEQFF.

V and J are TRBV27 and TRBJ1-1, with TRBD1 identical over 11 bases. Germline CDR1 MNHEY, CDR2 SMNVEV (reference sequence). The CDR3 runs 16 residues. V lost 4 bases and J lost 5; bases outside the gene matches: 9. Written as DNA, the CDR3 is TGTGCCAGCAGTTCTATTCGGACAGGGGGCAGTACTGAAGCTTTCTTT. It codes for CASSSIRTGGSTEAFF.

At least ten counts were recorded for this clonotype. This chain joins TRBV29-1 and TRBJ2-3, with D possibly being TRBD1 (5 bases). Germline V gene sequence: CDR1 SQVTM, CDR2 ANQGSEA. The CDR3 has 13 amino acids. Deletions cut 7 bases from V and 0 bases from J, with 11 bases between. CDR3 region: CSAGHGSTDTQYF. The CDR3 nucleotides are TGCAGCGCTGGACACGGAAGCACAGATACGCAGTATTTT.

The V call is TRBV5-6, the J call TRBJ2-1; maybe TRBD2 (6 bases). With the DNA end fitting TRBJ2-7 better, the J assignment may be wrong. CDR1 is SGHDT, CDR2 YYEEEE, per germline. The CDR3 length is 15 residues. Written as DNA, the CDR3 is TGTGCCAGCGGCTGGCGGGACGGGGAAGAATACGAGCAGTACTTC. Protein product: CASGWRDGEEYEQYF.

The CDR3 reads CASSAHSGRTDTQYF. CDR3 nucleotide sequence: TGTGCCAGCAGCGCGCATAGCGGACGCACAGATACGCAGTATTTT. The chain recombines TRBV9 with TRBJ2-3, with TRBD2 as a possible D gene (6 bases). The V end was cut by 3 bases, the J end by 1 base, with 12 bases between. This CDR3 comprises 15 residues. Germline CDR1 SGDLS, CDR2 YYNGEE.

The V gene is TRBV2, the J gene TRBJ1-6; D possibly corresponds to TRBD1 (5 bases). This CDR3 has 17 residues. Trimming took off 1 base at V and 8 bases at J, with 18 bases between the two ends. Germline assignment: CDR1 SNHLY and CDR2 FYNNEI. CDR3 sequence: CASSEGVRGQGYSPLHF. The CDR3 nucleotides read TGTGCCAGCAGTGAAGGAGTCAGAGGACAAGGCTATTCACCCCTCCACTTT.

A few counts support this clonotype. V gene TRBV7-9 combines with J gene TRBJ2-3; 14 bases align to TRBD2. J lost 0 bases, V lost 6 bases, and 8 bases had no gene match. CDR3 size: 18 residues. Per germline, CDR1 SEHNR and CDR2 FQNEAQ (reference sequence). The CDR3 sequence is CASRSGLAGGSSTDTQYF. For the CDR3, the DNA is TGTGCCAGCAGATCAGGACTAGCGGGAGGCAGTAGCACAGATACGCAGTATTTT.

The genes are TRBV10-3 and TRBJ1-4; the D is unclear. V was cut by 1 base and J by 0 bases, with 6 bases left in between. The CDR3 is made up of 15 amino acids. The germline CDR1 and CDR2 sequences are ENHRY and SYGVKD. The CDR3 here is CAISEWPPTNEKLFF. DNA of the CDR3: TGTGCCATCAGTGAGTGGCCTCCAACTAATGAAAAACTGTTTTTT.